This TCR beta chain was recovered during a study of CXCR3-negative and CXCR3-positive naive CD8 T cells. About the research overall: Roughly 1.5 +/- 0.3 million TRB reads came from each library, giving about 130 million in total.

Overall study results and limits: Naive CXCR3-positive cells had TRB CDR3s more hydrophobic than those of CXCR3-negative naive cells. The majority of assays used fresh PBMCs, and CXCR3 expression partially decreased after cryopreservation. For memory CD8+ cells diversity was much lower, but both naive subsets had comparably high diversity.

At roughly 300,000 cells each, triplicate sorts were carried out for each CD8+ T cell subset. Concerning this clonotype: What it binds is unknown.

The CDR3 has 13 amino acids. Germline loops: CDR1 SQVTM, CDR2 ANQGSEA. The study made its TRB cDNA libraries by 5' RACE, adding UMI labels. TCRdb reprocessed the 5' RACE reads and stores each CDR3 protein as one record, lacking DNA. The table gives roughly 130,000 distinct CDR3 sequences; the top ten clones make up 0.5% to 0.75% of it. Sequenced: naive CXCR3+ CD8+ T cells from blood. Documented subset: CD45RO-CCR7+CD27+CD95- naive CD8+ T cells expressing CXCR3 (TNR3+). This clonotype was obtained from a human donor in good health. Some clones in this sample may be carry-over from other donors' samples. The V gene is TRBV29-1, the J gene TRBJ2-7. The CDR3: CSAHTGGSYEQYF.